These T cell receptor beta chains were read from a single sample in a study of T cells after yellow fever vaccination. TCRdb analysed the 5' RACE reads with MiXCR anew, one entry per CDR3 protein. The table has 620,000 or so distinct CDR3 sequences, 10% to 15% seen once. Source: PBMCs, taken on the day of the yellow fever booster vaccination. Receptor source: a man under 40 who received the YFV17D yellow fever vaccine. Both conserved end residues are part of each CDR3. D genes are given only for firm matches. Not every row has a clone size; where given, it reads once, few, many or a size class.

d_gene,j_gene,abundance,v_gene,CDR3aa,CDR3nt
NA,TRBJ2-7,many,TRBV11-2,CASSPNAVTGEQYF,TGTGCCAGCAGCCCTAACGCTGTCACAGGCGAGCAGTACTTC
TRBD1,TRBJ1-2,few,TRBV27,CASSLGWTGTYGYTF,TGTGCCAGCAGTTTGGGCTGGACAGGCACCTATGGCTACACCTTC
TRBD1,TRBJ1-5,many,TRBV18,CASSPQTGVDQPQHF,TGTGCCAGCTCACCACAAACAGGGGTGGATCAGCCCCAGCATTTT
NA,TRBJ2-3,few,TRBV6-5,CASSYHARAVDTQYF,TGTGCCAGCAGTTACCACGCCAGGGCGGTAGATACGCAGTATTTT
TRBD1,TRBJ1-6,many,TRBV18,CASSRTGGNSPLHF,TGTGCCAGCTCACGGACAGGGGGGAATTCACCCCTCCACTTT
NA,TRBJ2-6,few,TRBV15,CATSRIPGANVLTF,TGTGCCACCAGCAGGATCCCTGGGGCCAACGTCCTGACTTTC
NA,TRBJ2-2,few,TRBV6-1,CASHNSFRGGRVAGELFF,TGTGCCAGCCACAACTCCTTTAGGGGGGGCCGTGTCGCCGGGGAGCTGTTTTTT
TRBD1,TRBJ2-3,few,TRBV12-3/TRBV12-4,CASSHGDRTYTDTQYF,TGTGCCAGCAGTCACGGGGACAGAACCTACACAGATACGCAGTATTTT
NA,TRBJ1-3,NA,TRBV28,CASSSHSTGNTIYF,TGTGCCAGCAGTTCCCATTCGACTGGAAACACCATATATTTT
NA,TRBJ2-5,few,TRBV5-5,CASSSRGLTEYF,TGTGCCAGCAGCTCCAGGGGACTCACGGAGTACTTC
NA,TRBJ2-4,NA,TRBV5-6,CASSFSGANIQYF,TGTGCCAGCAGCTTTTCCGGGGCCAACATTCAGTACTTC
NA,TRBJ2-3,many,TRBV20-1,CSAPTGTDTQYF,TGCAGTGCTCCGACAGGCACAGATACGCAGTATTTT
NA,TRBJ1-2,few,TRBV30,CAWSVGGQNYGYTF,TGTGCCTGGAGTGTAGGCGGCCAGAACTATGGCTACACCTTC
NA,TRBJ2-3,few,TRBV2,CASRRKQNLASTDTQYF,TGTGCCAGCAGGCGAAAACAGAATCTTGCTAGCACAGATACGCAGTATTTT
NA,TRBJ2-2,NA,TRBV24-1,CATSDLGDTQMNTGELFF,TGTGCCACCAGTGATTTGGGGGACACCCAAATGAACACCGGGGAGCTGTTTTTT
NA,TRBJ2-5,few,TRBV11-2,CASSRGRQTSHNQETQYF,TGTGCCAGCAGCCGGGGGAGACAGACATCACACAACCAAGAGACCCAGTACTTC
TRBD2,TRBJ2-7,many,TRBV20-1,CSAVAAGAYEQYF,TGCAGTGCGGTAGCAGCGGGAGCCTACGAGCAGTACTTC
TRBD1,TRBJ2-5,NA,TRBV29-1,CSVEGGMGRGMATSMTQYF,TGCAGCGTTGAAGGGGGTATGGGCAGGGGGATGGCGACCTCGATGACCCAGTACTTC
NA,TRBJ2-5,many,TRBV11-2,CASSLGEFSKETQYF,TGTGCCAGCAGCTTAGGTGAATTCTCTAAGGAGACCCAGTACTTC
TRBD2,TRBJ2-1,NA,TRBV20-1,CSARDLGTSGYNEQFF,TGCAGTGCTAGAGATCTAGGGACTAGCGGGTACAATGAGCAGTTCTTC
NA,TRBJ2-7,few,TRBV12-5,CASGLGPYEQYF,TGTGCTAGTGGTTTGGGACCATACGAGCAGTACTTC
TRBD2,TRBJ2-5,NA,TRBV4-3,CASSQVRPAGQETQYF,TGCGCCAGCAGCCAAGTTCGCCCAGCGGGGCAAGAGACCCAGTACTTC
TRBD1,TRBJ1-1,NA,TRBV30,CAWSRDRGTEAFF,TGTGCCTGGAGTCGAGACAGGGGAACTGAAGCTTTCTTT
NA,TRBJ1-4,NA,TRBV20-1,CSAPLGGATNEKLFF,TGCAGTGCTCCCTTAGGGGGGGCGACGAATGAAAAACTGTTTTTT
NA,TRBJ2-2,NA,TRBV5-1,CASVWAETGELFF,TGCGCCAGCGTCTGGGCCGAGACCGGGGAGCTGTTTTTT
NA,TRBJ2-4,NA,TRBV5-1,CASSLGSVWDIQYF,TGCGCCAGCAGCTTGGGTTCTGTTTGGGACATTCAGTACTTC
TRBD2,TRBJ2-2,NA,TRBV5-1,CASSPISGRAGELFF,TGCGCCAGCAGCCCCATTAGCGGGAGGGCCGGGGAGCTGTTTTTT
TRBD1,TRBJ2-7,few,TRBV19,CASSIRGQGGYEQYF,TGTGCCAGTAGTATTAGGGGACAGGGAGGATACGAGCAGTACTTC
TRBD1,TRBJ1-2,NA,TRBV9,CASSGQGSNYGYTF,TGTGCCAGCAGCGGACAGGGATCCAACTATGGCTACACCTTC
TRBD2,TRBJ2-3,NA,TRBV11-3,CASSLAGGPKDTQYF,TGTGCCAGCAGTCTAGCGGGAGGGCCCAAAGATACGCAGTATTTT
NA,TRBJ2-7,NA,TRBV28,CASSLTGPHVEQYF,TGTGCCAGCAGTTTAACGGGACCCCATGTCGAGCAGTACTTC
NA,TRBJ1-2,few,TRBV6-1,CASSVGVLGDGYTF,TGTGCCAGCAGTGTGGGGGTTCTGGGGGATGGCTACACCTTC
TRBD2,TRBJ2-4,few,TRBV11-2,CASSLWGRLAETLAKNIQYF,TGTGCCAGCAGCTTATGGGGCCGACTAGCAGAAACTCTAGCCAAAAACATTCAGTACTTC
TRBD2,TRBJ2-1,many,TRBV5-1,CASSSISTSGTYNEQFF,TGCGCCAGCAGCTCTATATCGACTAGCGGGACTTACAATGAGCAGTTCTTC
NA,TRBJ1-1,many,TRBV6-1,CASAEADGRAGTEAFF,TGTGCCAGCGCCGAAGCCGATGGCAGGGCAGGAACTGAAGCTTTCTTT
NA,TRBJ2-2,NA,TRBV28,CASNSGLTTGELFF,TGTGCCAGCAATTCGGGACTGACCACCGGGGAGCTGTTTTTT